This T cell receptor beta chain is drawn from a study of blood T cell repertoires in COVID-19. Turning to the study itself: Samples came from the United States, Italy and Spain, spanning acute and convalescent COVID-19. The analysed material was cDNA or gDNA that came from T cells, B-cell-depleted T cells, or PBMCs.

Trimming pared 5 bases from V and 4 bases from J, leaving 11 bases between. This CDR3 comprises 14 residues. The V gene's germline CDR1 is MNHEY and CDR2 SVGAGI. Per the study methods: Reference gene primer amplification gave nucleated cell count estimates. Sequenced by immunoSEQ multiplex PCR; TCRdb stores in-frame clones only, minus some. The DNA was the basis for D and trimming; V, J and clone size are from that table. The table has about 270,000 clones, around 90% seen once. This chain uses TRBV6-5 with TRBJ2-2, with D possibly being TRBD2 (6 bases). Sequenced sample: peripheral blood. The origin of this receptor is a man between 50 and 59 years old with acute or convalescent COVID-19. CDR3 in DNA: TGTGCCAGCAGTAAGACTAGAGGCACCGGGGAGCTGTTTTTT. Its translation: CASSKTRGTGELFF.